The clone carrying this T cell receptor (beta chain) was seen only a few times. The library targeted TCRbeta and was prepared with unique molecular identifiers. Each CDR3 protein gets one entry after TCRdb re-called the PCR reads with MiXCR. The data contain approximately 340,000 distinct CDR3 sequences, 10% of them singletons. V gave up 10 bases and J gave up 0 bases; unmatched junction bases: 11. The CDR3 is 15 amino acids. The record originates from a study of T-cell reconstitution after alpha-beta-depleted transplantation in children. This sequence joins TRBV12-3 or TRBV12-4 and TRBJ1-1; 7 positions match TRBD1. Sample: PBMCs from the stem cell graft donor, taken from the stem cell graft. The receptor's source is a human donor who donated a stem cell graft to a child with acute lymphoblastic leukemia. The CDR3 reads CATSLPGQLNTEAFF. In DNA, the CDR3 is TGTGCCACAAGTCTTCCGGGACAGCTGAACACTGAAGCTTTCTTT.